The present T cell receptor (beta chain) was sequenced within a study of early stage breast cancer tumors. Background on the study: About 80% of the 16 invasive tumors were ER+, PR+ and HER2-. Roughly 10-fold was the mean read coverage per sample.

A remark on this clone: The antigen is unknown.

Only in-frame clones appear in the TCRdb table, and some are missing; sequencing was by immunoSEQ multiplex PCR. Seen here are tens of thousands of clones, 75% to 95% observed once, and the top ten hold 5%. Germline assignment: CDR1 SGHTA and CDR2 FQGNSA. The J segment lost 12 bases and the V segment lost 5 bases, leaving 21 bases of the junction unmatched. The CDR3 has 17 amino acids. Overall study results and limits: Tumor and normal breast were distinguished via blood comparison in about 85% of the 16 patients. Commonly generated sequences made up most enriched TCRB sequences shared between patients.

This receptor was identified in a person aged 70 to 79 with breast cancer. Input material: blood. The chain combines TRBV7-2 with TRBJ2-1; 8 bases agree with TRBD2. The CDR3 coding sequence is TGTGCCAGCAGCCTGGACATCACTAGCGGACCAGACCAGGGGCAGTTCTTC. As protein: CASSLDITSGPDQGQFF.